This is a list of T cell receptor beta chains from one sample in a study of OX40 agonist ivuxolimab in advanced cancers. Produced via immunoSEQ multiplex PCR; TCRdb's table is partial and in-frame only. The data contain 45,000 to 50,000 clones, 70% to 90% of them singletons. The input for sequencing was CD4+ or CD8+ T cells sorted from blood, taken in a trial of the OX40 agonist ivuxolimab. Every receptor here comes from an adult with an advanced solid tumor such as melanoma, head and neck, liver or kidney cancer. Both conserved end residues are part of each CDR3. A D gene is named only where the DNA matches it firmly. Clone size is stated in some rows and not others, as once, few, many or a class when expanded.

D gene: NA; V gene: TRBV4-3; J gene: TRBJ2-5; clone size: NA; CDR3 DNA: TGCGCCAGCAGCCCGGTGGGGCGAGAGACCCAGTACTTC; CDR3 protein: CASSPVGRETQYF
D gene: NA; V gene: TRBV19; J gene: TRBJ1-3; clone size: NA; CDR3 DNA: TGTGCCAGTAATACGCGCTCTGGAAACACCATATATTTT; CDR3 protein: CASNTRSGNTIYF
D gene: NA; V gene: TRBV7-2; J gene: TRBJ1-2; clone size: NA; CDR3 DNA: TGTGCCAGCAGCTATACGGATACTAACTATGGCTACACCTTC; CDR3 protein: CASSYTDTNYGYTF
D gene: TRBD1; V gene: TRBV11-2; J gene: TRBJ1-3; clone size: NA; CDR3 DNA: TGTGCCAGCAGCTTATCGGACAGGGGAACTGGAAACACCATATATTTT; CDR3 protein: CASSLSDRGTGNTIYF
D gene: NA; V gene: TRBV28; J gene: TRBJ2-5; clone size: NA; CDR3 DNA: TGTGCCAGCAGTTTCTCGTTGCAAGAGACCCAGTACTTC; CDR3 protein: CASSFSLQETQYF
D gene: NA; V gene: TRBV7-8; J gene: TRBJ2-1; clone size: NA; CDR3 DNA: TGTGCCAGCAGCTTAGATCGAATCTACAATGAGCAGTTCTTC; CDR3 protein: CASSLDRIYNEQFF
D gene: NA; V gene: TRBV7-8; J gene: TRBJ1-5; clone size: NA; CDR3 DNA: TGTGCCAGCAGCTTCCCAGGAGTTGGACAGCCCCAGCATTTT; CDR3 protein: CASSFPGVGQPQHF
D gene: NA; V gene: TRBV28; J gene: TRBJ2-7; clone size: NA; CDR3 DNA: TGTGCCAGCACCGAAGGCTCCTACGAGCAGTACTTC; CDR3 protein: CASTEGSYEQYF
D gene: NA; V gene: TRBV7-9; J gene: TRBJ2-7; clone size: NA; CDR3 DNA: TGTGCCAGCAGCTCGCACGAGCAGTACTTC; CDR3 protein: CASSSHEQYF
D gene: NA; V gene: TRBV2; J gene: TRBJ2-7; clone size: few; CDR3 DNA: TGTGCCAGCAGTGAATATCGGGTCGAGCAGTACTTC; CDR3 protein: CASSEYRVEQYF
D gene: NA; V gene: TRBV27; J gene: TRBJ1-5; clone size: few; CDR3 DNA: TGTGCCAGCAGCCATGGGGTCCTTCAGCCCCAGCATTTT; CDR3 protein: CASSHGVLQPQHF
D gene: TRBD1; V gene: TRBV18; J gene: TRBJ2-3; clone size: NA; CDR3 DNA: TGTGCCAGCTCACTCACCGGGACAGCCACAGATACGCAGTATTTT; CDR3 protein: CASSLTGTATDTQYF
D gene: NA; V gene: TRBV30; J gene: TRBJ2-5; clone size: few; CDR3 DNA: TGTGCCTGGAGCATCCGACCTCGAGGGACCCAGTACTTC; CDR3 protein: CAWSIRPRGTQYF
D gene: TRBD1; V gene: TRBV6-5; J gene: TRBJ2-5; clone size: NA; CDR3 DNA: TGTGCCAGCAGTTACTCGGCGCGCCAGGGGGTGACCCAGTACTTC; CDR3 protein: CASSYSARQGVTQYF
D gene: NA; V gene: TRBV10-2; J gene: TRBJ1-6; clone size: NA; CDR3 DNA: TGCGCCAGCAGTGAGCTCCCGGGGACGCATGCTGATTCACCCCTCCACTTT; CDR3 protein: CASSELPGTHADSPLHF
D gene: NA; V gene: TRBV11-3; J gene: TRBJ1-1; clone size: NA; CDR3 DNA: TGTGCCAGCAGCTTTCAGGGTCCCAGGGGAGCTTTCTTT; CDR3 protein: CASSFQGPRGAFF
D gene: NA; V gene: TRBV13; J gene: TRBJ2-7; clone size: NA; CDR3 DNA: TGTGCCAGCAGCAACCGGGACCACTCCTACGAGCAGTACTTC; CDR3 protein: CASSNRDHSYEQYF
D gene: NA; V gene: TRBV2; J gene: TRBJ2-7; clone size: once; CDR3 DNA: TGTGCCAGCAGAGTCTCGCCGGGATTAGCCTACGAGCAGTACTTC; CDR3 protein: CASRVSPGLAYEQYF
D gene: TRBD1; V gene: TRBV18; J gene: TRBJ1-2; clone size: NA; CDR3 DNA: TGTGCCAGCTCACACGAGACAGGGGGCTATGGCTACACCTTC; CDR3 protein: CASSHETGGYGYTF
D gene: NA; V gene: TRBV4-2; J gene: TRBJ2-3; clone size: few; CDR3 DNA: TGTGCCAGCAGCCAAGATTTACGGGGGGCACGAGATACGCAGTATTTT; CDR3 protein: CASSQDLRGARDTQYF
D gene: NA; V gene: TRBV10-3; J gene: TRBJ1-5; clone size: few; CDR3 DNA: TGTGCCATCAGTGAGAATTTGCATCAGCCCCAGCATTTT; CDR3 protein: CAISENLHQPQHF
D gene: TRBD1; V gene: TRBV28; J gene: TRBJ2-7; clone size: NA; CDR3 DNA: TGTGCCAGCAGTATTGGACAGGTTAGCGAGCAGTACTTC; CDR3 protein: CASSIGQVSEQYF
D gene: TRBD2; V gene: TRBV6-1; J gene: TRBJ2-5; clone size: NA; CDR3 DNA: TGTGCCAGCGTGGGGGGGGACCAAGAGACCCAGTACTTC; CDR3 protein: CASVGGDQETQYF
D gene: NA; V gene: TRBV29-1; J gene: TRBJ1-4; clone size: NA; CDR3 DNA: TGCAGCGTTGAAGGGGCGCAGGGGTCCCCTAATGAAAAACTGTTTTTT; CDR3 protein: CSVEGAQGSPNEKLFF
D gene: NA; V gene: TRBV29-1; J gene: TRBJ2-4; clone size: once; CDR3 DNA: TGCAGCGGCAGGCGAGACTGGGAGCCCAAAAACATTCAGTACTTC; CDR3 protein: CSGRRDWEPKNIQYF
D gene: NA; V gene: TRBV6-6; J gene: TRBJ2-7; clone size: NA; CDR3 DNA: TGTGCCAGCAGTTACTCCACAGGGCGGAGTGAGCAGTACTTC; CDR3 protein: CASSYSTGRSEQYF
D gene: NA; V gene: TRBV7-9; J gene: TRBJ1-2; clone size: few; CDR3 DNA: TGTGCCAGCAGCTTAGGGGCAGGTGACCCCTACACCTTC; CDR3 protein: CASSLGAGDPYTF
D gene: NA; V gene: TRBV9; J gene: TRBJ2-2; clone size: NA; CDR3 DNA: TGTGCCAGCAGCGTAGCGTTCGGGGAGCTGTTTTTT; CDR3 protein: CASSVAFGELFF
D gene: TRBD1; V gene: TRBV5-6; J gene: TRBJ2-7; clone size: NA; CDR3 DNA: TGTGCCAGCAGCTTGAGGGACAGCTCCTACGAGCAGTACTTC; CDR3 protein: CASSLRDSSYEQYF
D gene: NA; V gene: TRBV29-1; J gene: TRBJ1-1; clone size: NA; CDR3 DNA: TGCAGCGTTGCTCCTCAGGGTAACACTGAAGCTTTCTTT; CDR3 protein: CSVAPQGNTEAFF
D gene: NA; V gene: TRBV11-1; J gene: TRBJ2-7; clone size: NA; CDR3 DNA: TGTGCCAGCAGCGCACGGGACATCTCCTACGAGCAGTACTTC; CDR3 protein: CASSARDISYEQYF
D gene: NA; V gene: TRBV5-1; J gene: TRBJ2-4; clone size: NA; CDR3 DNA: TGCGCCAGCAGCTTGGACCAAAACATTCAGTACTTC; CDR3 protein: CASSLDQNIQYF
D gene: TRBD1; V gene: TRBV9; J gene: TRBJ2-7; clone size: NA; CDR3 DNA: TGTGCCAGCAGCCCTCTGACAGGGGGGAACGAGCAGTACTTC; CDR3 protein: CASSPLTGGNEQYF
D gene: NA; V gene: TRBV6-1; J gene: TRBJ1-1; clone size: once; CDR3 DNA: TGTGCCAGCAGTGAGGGGGGGGACACTGAAGCTTTCTTT; CDR3 protein: CASSEGGDTEAFF
D gene: NA; V gene: TRBV7-2; J gene: TRBJ2-5; clone size: NA; CDR3 DNA: TGTGCCACCGAAAGTTGGCTACAAGAGACCCAGTACTTC; CDR3 protein: CATESWLQETQYF
D gene: TRBD2; V gene: TRBV10-3; J gene: TRBJ2-2; clone size: NA; CDR3 DNA: TGTGCCAGCCAACTAGCGGGTGCAGGGGAGCTGTTTTTT; CDR3 protein: CASQLAGAGELFF
D gene: NA; V gene: TRBV5-6; J gene: TRBJ1-1; clone size: NA; CDR3 DNA: TGTGCCAGCAGCTTTGGTCCCTCTGAAGCTTTCTTT; CDR3 protein: CASSFGPSEAFF
D gene: TRBD2; V gene: TRBV30; J gene: TRBJ2-1; clone size: NA; CDR3 DNA: TGTGCCTGGGGGACTAGCAGTTACAATGAGCAGTTCTTC; CDR3 protein: CAWGTSSYNEQFF
D gene: NA; V gene: TRBV19; J gene: TRBJ2-5; clone size: NA; CDR3 DNA: TGTGCCAGTACTGAAGGAGAGACCCAGTACTTC; CDR3 protein: CASTEGETQYF
D gene: TRBD1; V gene: TRBV5-1; J gene: TRBJ1-5; clone size: NA; CDR3 DNA: TGCGCCAGCAGCTTGTCAGGGGGCGATAGCAATCAGCCCCAGCATTTT; CDR3 protein: CASSLSGGDSNQPQHF
D gene: TRBD1; V gene: TRBV6-6; J gene: TRBJ1-2; clone size: NA; CDR3 DNA: TGTGCCAGCAGTTACTCGGGGTGGGACAGAGACTATGGCTACACCTTC; CDR3 protein: CASSYSGWDRDYGYTF
D gene: NA; V gene: TRBV19; J gene: TRBJ2-3; clone size: NA; CDR3 DNA: TGTGCCAGTAGAGGAGGGTCAGATACGCAGTATTTT; CDR3 protein: CASRGGSDTQYF
D gene: TRBD1; V gene: TRBV11-2; J gene: TRBJ1-1; clone size: NA; CDR3 DNA: TGTGCCAGCAGCTTCCACGCCGGGACAGACATGAACACTGAAGCTTTCTTT; CDR3 protein: CASSFHAGTDMNTEAFF
D gene: TRBD1; V gene: TRBV11-2; J gene: TRBJ2-1; clone size: NA; CDR3 DNA: TGTGCCAGCCTTGGGGACAGGGCCGGTCCCTACAATGAGCAGTTCTTC; CDR3 protein: CASLGDRAGPYNEQFF
D gene: TRBD2; V gene: TRBV6-1; J gene: TRBJ2-5; clone size: few; CDR3 DNA: TGTGCCAGCAGTGAAGTAGGGGGACTAGCGGGAGGCCTCGGAGAGACCCAGTACTTC; CDR3 protein: CASSEVGGLAGGLGETQYF
D gene: TRBD2; V gene: TRBV7-3; J gene: TRBJ2-3; clone size: NA; CDR3 DNA: TGTGCCAGCAGCCAACACCCCACTAGCGGGAGCGCAGATACGCAGTATTTT; CDR3 protein: CASSQHPTSGSADTQYF
D gene: NA; V gene: TRBV27; J gene: TRBJ1-2; clone size: NA; CDR3 DNA: TGTGCCAGCAGTCAGCTTCCCTATTATACAGGGAAGGATGGCTACACCTTC; CDR3 protein: CASSQLPYYTGKDGYTF
D gene: TRBD1; V gene: TRBV2; J gene: TRBJ1-6; clone size: NA; CDR3 DNA: TGTGCCAGCAGTGGGCTTGGACAGGGGGCGAAAAGCTCCTATAATTCACCCCTCCACTTT; CDR3 protein: CASSGLGQGAKSSYNSPLHF
D gene: NA; V gene: TRBV28; J gene: TRBJ2-7; clone size: NA; CDR3 DNA: TGTGCCAGCAGTCCTAGCGTTAGGGGGGGAGCCTACGAGCAGTACTTC; CDR3 protein: CASSPSVRGGAYEQYF
D gene: NA; V gene: TRBV19; J gene: TRBJ1-5; clone size: few; CDR3 DNA: TGTGCCAGTAGTAGCCCCGGGACCGGCCAGCCCCAGCATTTT; CDR3 protein: CASSSPGTGQPQHF
D gene: TRBD1; V gene: TRBV5-4; J gene: TRBJ1-1; clone size: NA; CDR3 DNA: TGTGCCAGCAGCTTGGAGGGACAGGGTGAAGCTTTCTTT; CDR3 protein: CASSLEGQGEAFF